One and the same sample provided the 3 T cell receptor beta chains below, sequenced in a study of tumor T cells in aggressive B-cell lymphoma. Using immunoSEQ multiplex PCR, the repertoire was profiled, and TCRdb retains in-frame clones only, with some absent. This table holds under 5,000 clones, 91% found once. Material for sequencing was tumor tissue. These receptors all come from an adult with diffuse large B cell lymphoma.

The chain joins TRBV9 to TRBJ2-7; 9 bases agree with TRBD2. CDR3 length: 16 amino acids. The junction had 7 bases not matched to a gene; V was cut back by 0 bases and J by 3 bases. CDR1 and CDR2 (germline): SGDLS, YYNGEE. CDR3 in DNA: TGTGCCAGCAGCGTAGGGGGTAGCGGGAGCAACTACGAGCAGTACTTC. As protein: CASSVGGSGSNYEQYF. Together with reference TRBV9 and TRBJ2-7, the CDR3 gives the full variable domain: DSGVTQTPKHLITATGQRVTLRCSPRSGDLSVYWYQQSLDQGLQFLIQYYNGEERAKGNILERFSAQQFPDLHSELNLSSLELGDSALYFCASSVGGSGSNYEQYFGPGTRLTVT.

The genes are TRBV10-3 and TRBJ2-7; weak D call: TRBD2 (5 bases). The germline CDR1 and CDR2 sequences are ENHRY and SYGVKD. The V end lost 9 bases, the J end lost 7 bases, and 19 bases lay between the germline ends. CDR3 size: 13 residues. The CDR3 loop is CAINRERLGEQYF. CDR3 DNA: TGTGCCATTAACCGGGAACGGTTGGGGGAGCAGTACTTC.

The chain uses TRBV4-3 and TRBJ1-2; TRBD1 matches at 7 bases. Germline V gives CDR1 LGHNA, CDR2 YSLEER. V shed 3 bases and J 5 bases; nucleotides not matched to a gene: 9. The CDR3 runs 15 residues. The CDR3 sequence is CASSHPGQEWYGYTF. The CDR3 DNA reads TGCGCCAGCAGCCATCCCGGACAGGAATGGTATGGCTACACCTTC.